This TCR beta chain was sequenced for a study of T-cell reconstitution after alpha-beta-depleted transplantation in children. On this clonotype: Its antigen is still unknown.

Study-wide points: Diversity of TCRbeta at day 60 was high in some patients, arising from surviving recipient T cells and thymic progenitors.

Trimming cost V 9 bases and J 6 bases, with 17 bases left between them. Looked up from germline, CDR1 is SEHNR and CDR2 is FQNEAQ (reference sequence). The CDR3 consists of 14 residues. The TCRbeta library was prepared with unique molecular identifiers. TCRdb recomputed calls from the PCR reads with MiXCR, one row per CDR3 protein. Of approximately 82,000 distinct CDR3 sequences in the sample, 15% to 20% were seen once. Material: PBMCs, mostly from graft donor cells, obtained 360 days after TCRalphabeta/CD19-depleted stem cell transplant. This chain uses TRBV7-9 with TRBJ2-2; the D gene is possibly TRBD1 (6 bases). This sequence originates from a male patient between 2 and 10 years old who had a stem cell transplant for acute lymphoblastic leukemia, so the T cells may come from the graft donor. The CDR3 reads CASPGGAGAGELFF. For the CDR3, the DNA is TGTGCCAGTCCTGGGGGCGCTGGCGCCGGGGAGCTGTTTTTT.